This T cell receptor (beta chain) was captured in a study of blood T cell repertoires in COVID-19. Study details: The United States, Italy and Spain supplied acute and convalescent COVID-19 samples. PBMCs, B-cell-depleted T cells, or T cells were the source of the cDNA or gDNA that made up the material.

Original methodology: Amplification of reference gene primers was used by the study to estimate nucleated cell counts. Clones were sequenced by immunoSEQ multiplex PCR, and TCRdb holds only the in-frame ones, with some missing. V and J calls and clone size come straight from that table; D and trimming were deduced from the DNA. The table records around 130,000 clones, 84% of them present only once. Germline V lookup: CDR1 LNHDA, CDR2 SQIVND (reference sequence). The V end was cut by 0 bases, the J end by 4 bases, with 10 bases between. CDR3 length equals 14 residues. The sequencing sample was made of peripheral blood. The clonotype originates from a human donor in a cohort sampled during active COVID-19. The V call is TRBV19, the J call TRBJ2-7, with TRBD2 as a possible D gene (6 bases). CDR3 nucleotide sequence: TGTGCCAGTAGTATAGAAGCTAGCGATTACGAGCAGTACTTC. This codes for CASSIEASDYEQYF.